The present T cell receptor (beta chain) was sequenced within a study of control samples from healthy donors and cancer patients. The CDR3 runs to 15 residues. Germline CDR1 reads MNHEY; CDR2 reads SVGEGT. Trimming shortened V by 6 bases and J by 1 base, and 13 bases separated the two germline ends. Profiling relied on immunoSEQ multiplex PCR, and the TCRdb table lists in-frame clones only, not all of them. This table has some 150,000 clones, about 94% appearing once. This clone has just one count. The sequenced sample consisted of PBMCs. The V call is TRBV6-2 or TRBV6-3, the J call TRBJ2-1; D is unresolved. The source is a man in his 60s with colorectal cancer. In nucleotides, the CDR3 is TGTGCCAGCAGCTTTACGGGCGCGTCCTACAATGAGCAGTTCTTC. The encoded protein is CASSFTGASYNEQFF.